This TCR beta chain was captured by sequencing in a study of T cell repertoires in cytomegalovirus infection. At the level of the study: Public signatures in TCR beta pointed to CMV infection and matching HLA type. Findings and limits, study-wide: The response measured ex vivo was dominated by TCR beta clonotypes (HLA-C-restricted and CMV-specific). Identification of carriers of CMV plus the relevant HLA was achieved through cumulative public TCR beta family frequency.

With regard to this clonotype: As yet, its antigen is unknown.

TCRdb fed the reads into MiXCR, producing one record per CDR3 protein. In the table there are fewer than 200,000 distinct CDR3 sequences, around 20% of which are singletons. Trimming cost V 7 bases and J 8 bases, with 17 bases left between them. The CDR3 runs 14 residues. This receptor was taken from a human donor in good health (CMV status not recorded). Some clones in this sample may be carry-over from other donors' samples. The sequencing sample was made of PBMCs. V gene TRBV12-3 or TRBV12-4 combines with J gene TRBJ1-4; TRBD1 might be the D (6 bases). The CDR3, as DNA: TGTGCCAGCACCATGGACAGTAGTGAAGAAAAACTGTTTTTT. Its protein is CASTMDSSEEKLFF.